This T cell receptor beta chain was captured by sequencing in a study of blood T cells in healthy people across ages. Study-level points and caveats: More naive CD4+ cells and higher diversity were found in long-lived than in aged donors.

Alongside a J-beta primer mix, a sample-barcoded 5' primer served in a second PCR lasting about 7 to 11 cycles. Sequencing recovered at least 3 million CDR3-containing paired-end reads from each sample. TCRdb re-analysed the 5' RACE reads in MiXCR, keeping a single row per CDR3 protein. Counted here are roughly 500,000 distinct CDR3 sequences, 25% to 30% occurring once; the ten biggest clones make up approximately 17%. This clonotype was seen only once. Its antigen is not known. The CDR3 spans 14 residues. Per the germline V gene, CDR1 is LGHNA and CDR2 is YSLEER. Trimming took 4 bases from V and 9 from J; bases not matched to a gene: 10.

The clonotype originates from a woman between 65 and 79 years old in good health. This chain connects TRBV4-3 to TRBJ2-3, with TRBD1 matching over 7 bases. Material for sequencing was blood. The CDR3 region has the DNA TGCGCCAGCAGCCTGGGGACCCAGGGGGAAACGCAGTATTTT. Translated, it gives CASSLGTQGETQYF.